Below, one T cell receptor (beta chain) is given with its context. Its antigen is unidentified. V dropped 3 bases and J dropped 4; count of bases not matched to a gene: 3. The CDR3 runs to 14 residues. In germline, CDR1 is SGHTA, CDR2 FQGNSA. This entry belongs to a study of cytomegalovirus exposure and HLA in healthy donors. Study-level points and caveats: Indistinguishability led to the exclusion of some V segments, TRBV6-2 and TRBV6-3 included.

The PCR ran on 60 Vbeta and 13 Jbeta primers. Generated by immunoSEQ multiplex PCR, the TCRdb table keeps only in-frame clones and is missing some. The sample table sets out 100,000 or so clones. Sequences were obtained from PBMCs. The sequence derives from a man aged 45-60 years in good health and CMV-seronegative. V gene TRBV7-2 combines with J gene TRBJ1-2; 9 bases map to TRBD1. CDR3: CASSLDRGGYGYTF. CDR3 DNA sequence: TGTGCCAGCAGCTTGGACAGGGGCGGCTATGGCTACACCTTC.